A single sample is the source of the 10 T cell receptor beta chains below, sequenced in a study of blood T cell repertoires in COVID-19. Clones were read by immunoSEQ multiplex PCR, and TCRdb kept only the in-frame ones, dropping some. The sample yields 55,000 to 70,000 clones, around 79% seen once. Input material: peripheral blood. These receptors were obtained from a man aged 60 to 75 with acute or convalescent COVID-19.

V usage is TRBV28 and J usage is TRBJ1-3; tentatively, D is TRBD1 (5 bases). The CDR3 is 15 residues long. Per the germline V gene, CDR1 is MDHEN and CDR2 is SYDVKM. The germline V and J ends were trimmed by 2 bases and 2 bases, with 10 bases remaining between them. CDR3 residues: CASSLPPGPGNTIYF. CDR3 sequence (DNA): TGTGCCAGCAGTTTACCCCCAGGGCCTGGAAACACCATATATTTT.

V is TRBV4-2 and J is TRBJ2-4; 7 bases line up with TRBD1. V was clipped by 1 base and J by 5 bases; unmatched bases: 8. The CDR3 has 16 amino acids. Per germline, CDR1 LGHNA and CDR2 YNFKEQ. CDR3 sequence: CASSQATGTAQNIQYF. CDR3 coding DNA: TGTGCCAGCAGCCAAGCAACCGGGACAGCTCAAAACATTCAGTACTTC.

This clone was seen a handful of times. The chain links TRBV7-9 to TRBJ1-5; D might be TRBD1 (5 bases). V was clipped by 5 bases and J by 5 bases, with 16 bases between them. CDR3 length: 15 amino acids. Per germline, CDR1 SEHNR and CDR2 FQNEAQ (reference sequence). The CDR3 region has the DNA TGTGCCAGCAGCCCTATTACAGGACCCGATCAGCCCCAGCATTTT. It is translated as CASSPITGPDQPQHF. Using reference TRBV7-9 and TRBJ1-5 for the parts outside the CDR3, the full variable domain is DTGVSQNPRHKITKRGQNVTFRCDPISEHNRLYWYRQTLGQGPEFLTYFQNEAQLEKSRLLSDRFSAERPKGSFSTLEIQRTEQGDSAMYLCASSPITGPDQPQHFGDGTRLSIL.

The gene calls are TRBV9 and TRBJ2-3; D is perhaps TRBD1 (6 bases). Germline V gene data show CDR1 as SGDLS and CDR2 as YYNGEE. CDR3 length equals 15 residues. V gave up 4 bases and J gave up 4 bases, with 16 bases separating them. The CDR3 region has the DNA TGTGCCAGCAGCTCAAGCTCAGGGGCTTCAGATACGCAGTATTTT. It is translated as CASSSSSGASDTQYF.

This clone was observed once. The chain uses TRBV7-9 and TRBJ1-1; 7 bases align to TRBD1. V lost 4 bases and J lost 1; bases outside the gene matches: 3. The CDR3 consists of 14 residues. Germline lookup yields CDR1 SEHNR and CDR2 FQNEAQ (reference sequence). The CDR3 DNA reads TGTGCCAGCAGCTGGGGACAGAGGAACACTGAAGCTTTCTTT. Translating it yields CASSWGQRNTEAFF.

The CDR3 spells CASSLGPGGGASEQFF. CDR3 nucleotide sequence: TGTGCCAGCAGCTTGGGGCCCGGCGGGGGGGCCAGTGAGCAGTTCTTC. This chain links TRBV7-3 with TRBJ2-1, with 9 bases matching TRBD2. The length of the CDR3 is 16 residues. Unmatched junction bases numbered 12, after V lost 3 bases and J lost 9 bases. Germline CDR1 SGHTA, CDR2 FQGTGA.

The V and J genes are TRBV30 and TRBJ1-5; 7 bases line up with TRBD1. The CDR3 is 14 residues long. Germline V gene lookup returns CDR1 GTSNPN and CDR2 SVGIG (reference sequence). Trimming cost V 1 base and J 2 bases; bases outside gene matches: 2. The chain's CDR3 is CAWSGQGGNQPQHF. Written as DNA, the CDR3 is TGTGCCTGGAGTGGGCAGGGGGGCAATCAGCCCCAGCATTTT. Variable domain in full (rest from reference TRBV30 and TRBJ1-5): SQTIHQWPATLVQPVGSPLSLECTVEGTSNPNLYWYRQAAGRGLQLLFYSVGIGQISSEVPQNLSASRPQDRQFILSSKKLLLSDSGFYLCAWSGQGGNQPQHFGDGTRLSIL.

The gene calls are TRBV10-3 and TRBJ2-1; the match to TRBD2 covers 8 bases. This CDR3 spans 18 amino acids. With V trimmed by 8 bases and J by 6 bases, 21 bases remained unmatched. Germline V gene sequence: CDR1 ENHRY, CDR2 SYGVKD. The CDR3 DNA sequence: TGTGCCATCGGTAGTACTAGCGGCCCTACCGGGGTGCTCAATGAGCAGTTCTTC. Translation gives CAIGSTSGPTGVLNEQFF.

The chain carries TRBV7-2 and TRBJ2-3, with 7 bases fitting TRBD1. There are 15 residues in the CDR3. V dropped 1 base and J dropped 2; count of bases not matched to a gene: 3. Germline assignment: CDR1 SGHTA and CDR2 FQGNSA. The CDR3 sequence: CASSLGQGPTDTQYF. The CDR3 nucleotides read TGTGCCAGCAGCTTAGGACAGGGACCCACAGATACGCAGTATTTT.

The V gene is TRBV5-1, the J gene TRBJ2-3; TRBD2 matches at 11 bases. Germline CDR1 is SGHRS and CDR2 is YFSETQ. V shed 2 bases, J shed 2 bases, and the junction held 1 base outside the gene matches. The CDR3 is made up of 15 amino acids. CDR3 residues: CASSFSGGATDTQYF. The CDR3 DNA is TGCGCCAGCAGCTTTAGCGGGGGGGCCACAGATACGCAGTATTTT.